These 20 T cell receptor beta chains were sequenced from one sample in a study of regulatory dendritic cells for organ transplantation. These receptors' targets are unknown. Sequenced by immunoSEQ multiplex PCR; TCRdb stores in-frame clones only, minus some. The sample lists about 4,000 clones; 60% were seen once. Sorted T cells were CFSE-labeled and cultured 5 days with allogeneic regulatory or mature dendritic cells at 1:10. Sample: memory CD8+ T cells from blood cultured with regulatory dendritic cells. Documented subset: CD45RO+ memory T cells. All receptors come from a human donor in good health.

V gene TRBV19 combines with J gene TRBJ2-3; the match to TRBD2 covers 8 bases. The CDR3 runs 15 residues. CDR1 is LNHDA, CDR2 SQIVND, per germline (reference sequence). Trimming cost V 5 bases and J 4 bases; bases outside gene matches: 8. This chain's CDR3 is CASSPSGGRADTQYF. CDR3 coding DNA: TGTGCCAGTAGTCCTTCGGGGGGGCGGGCAGATACGCAGTATTTT.

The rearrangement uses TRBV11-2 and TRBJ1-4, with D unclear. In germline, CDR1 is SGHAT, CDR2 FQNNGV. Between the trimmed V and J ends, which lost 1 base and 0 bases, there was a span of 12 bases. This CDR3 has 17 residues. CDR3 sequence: CASSLAPGEPTNEKLFF. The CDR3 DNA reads TGTGCCAGCAGCTTAGCCCCCGGGGAGCCAACTAATGAAAAACTGTTTTTT.

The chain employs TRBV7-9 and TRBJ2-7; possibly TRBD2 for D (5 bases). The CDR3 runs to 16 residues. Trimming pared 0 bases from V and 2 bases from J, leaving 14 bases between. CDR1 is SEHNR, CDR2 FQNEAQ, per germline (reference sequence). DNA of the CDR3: TGTGCCAGCAGCTTAGCGGGAGAATACGTGGCCTACGAGCAGTACTTC. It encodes CASSLAGEYVAYEQYF.

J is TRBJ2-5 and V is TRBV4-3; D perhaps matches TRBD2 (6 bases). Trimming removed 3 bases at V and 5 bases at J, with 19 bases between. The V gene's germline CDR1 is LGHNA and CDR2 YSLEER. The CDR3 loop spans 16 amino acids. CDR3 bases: TGCGCCAGCAGCCAGGCTATGGGGACTGGGCCCGAGACCCAGTACTTC. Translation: CASSQAMGTGPETQYF.

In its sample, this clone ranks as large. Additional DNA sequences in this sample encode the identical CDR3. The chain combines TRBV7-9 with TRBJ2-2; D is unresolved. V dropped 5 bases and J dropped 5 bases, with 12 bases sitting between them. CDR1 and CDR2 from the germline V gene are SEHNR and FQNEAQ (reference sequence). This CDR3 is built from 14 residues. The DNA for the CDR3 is TGTGCCAGCAGCCTAACCCCCGGTACCGGGGAGCTGTTTTTT. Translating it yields CASSLTPGTGELFF.

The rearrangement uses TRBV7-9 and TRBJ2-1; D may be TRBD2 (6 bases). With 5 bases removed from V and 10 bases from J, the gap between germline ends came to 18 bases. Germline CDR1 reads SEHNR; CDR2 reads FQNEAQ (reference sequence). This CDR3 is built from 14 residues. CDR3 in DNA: TGTGCCAGCAGCCCCGAGGAGGGTAGCGGCGAGCAGTTCTTC. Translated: CASSPEEGSGEQFF.

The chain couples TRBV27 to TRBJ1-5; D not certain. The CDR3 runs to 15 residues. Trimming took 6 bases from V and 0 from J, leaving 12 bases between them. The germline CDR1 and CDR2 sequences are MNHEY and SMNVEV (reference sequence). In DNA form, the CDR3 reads TGTGCCAGCAGGGTCGAGAAATATAGCAATCAGCCCCAGCATTTT. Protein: CASRVEKYSNQPQHF.

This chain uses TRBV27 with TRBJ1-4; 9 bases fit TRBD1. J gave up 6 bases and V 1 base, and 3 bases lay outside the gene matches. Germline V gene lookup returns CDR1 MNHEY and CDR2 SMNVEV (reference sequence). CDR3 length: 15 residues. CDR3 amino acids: CASSLWGQGHEKLFF. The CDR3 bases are TGTGCCAGCAGTTTATGGGGACAGGGACATGAAAAACTGTTTTTT.

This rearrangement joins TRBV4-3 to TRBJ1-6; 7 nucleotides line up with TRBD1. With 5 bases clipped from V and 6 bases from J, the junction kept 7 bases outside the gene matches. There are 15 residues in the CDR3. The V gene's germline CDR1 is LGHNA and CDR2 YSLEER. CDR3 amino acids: CASSVGGGSNSPLHF. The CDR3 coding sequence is TGCGCCAGCAGCGTAGGGGGCGGAAGTAATTCACCCCTCCACTTT.

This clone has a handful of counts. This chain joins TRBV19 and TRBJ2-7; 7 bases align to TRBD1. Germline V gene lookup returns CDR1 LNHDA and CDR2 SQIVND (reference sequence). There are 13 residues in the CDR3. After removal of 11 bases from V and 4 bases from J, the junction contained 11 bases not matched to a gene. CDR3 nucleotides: TGTGCCTCAAACCCGGGACAGAATTACGAGCAGTACTTC. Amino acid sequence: CASNPGQNYEQYF. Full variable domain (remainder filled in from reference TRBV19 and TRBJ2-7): DGGITQSPKYLFRKEGQNVTLSCEQNLNHDAMYWYRQDPGQGLRLIYYSQIVNDFQKGDIAEGYSVSREKKESFPLTVTSAQKNPTAFYLCASNPGQNYEQYFGPGTRLTVT.

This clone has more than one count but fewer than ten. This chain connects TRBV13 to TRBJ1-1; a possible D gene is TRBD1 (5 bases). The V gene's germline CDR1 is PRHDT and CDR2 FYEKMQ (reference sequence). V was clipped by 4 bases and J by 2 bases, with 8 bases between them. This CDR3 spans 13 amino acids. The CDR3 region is CASSSTANTEAFF. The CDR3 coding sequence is TGTGCCAGCAGCTCGACAGCTAACACTGAAGCTTTCTTT.

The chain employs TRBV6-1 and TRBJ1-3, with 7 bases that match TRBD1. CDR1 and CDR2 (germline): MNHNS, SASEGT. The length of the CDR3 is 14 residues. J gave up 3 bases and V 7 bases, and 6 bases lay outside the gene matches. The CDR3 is CASTLGGSGNTIYF. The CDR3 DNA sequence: TGTGCCAGCACTCTAGGGGGCAGTGGAAACACCATATATTTT.

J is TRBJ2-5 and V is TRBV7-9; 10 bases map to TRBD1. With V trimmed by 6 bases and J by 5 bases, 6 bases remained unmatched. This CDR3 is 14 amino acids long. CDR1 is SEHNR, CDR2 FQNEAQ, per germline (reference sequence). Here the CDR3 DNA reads TGTGCCAGCAGAGGGGACAGGGGAGGCGAGACCCAGTACTTC. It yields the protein CASRGDRGGETQYF.

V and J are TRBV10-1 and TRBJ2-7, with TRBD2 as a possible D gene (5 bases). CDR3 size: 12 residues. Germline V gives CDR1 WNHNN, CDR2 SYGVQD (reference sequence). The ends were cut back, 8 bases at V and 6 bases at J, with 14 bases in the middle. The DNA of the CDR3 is TGCGCCAGCGCCAAGAGGGTCTCCGAGCAGTACTTC. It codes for CASAKRVSEQYF.

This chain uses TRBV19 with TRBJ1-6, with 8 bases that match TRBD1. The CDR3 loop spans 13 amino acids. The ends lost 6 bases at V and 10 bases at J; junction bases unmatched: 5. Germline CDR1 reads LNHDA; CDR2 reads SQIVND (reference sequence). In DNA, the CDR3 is TGTGCCAGTAGCAGGACAGGGAGCTCACCCCTCCACTTT. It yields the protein CASSRTGSSPLHF.

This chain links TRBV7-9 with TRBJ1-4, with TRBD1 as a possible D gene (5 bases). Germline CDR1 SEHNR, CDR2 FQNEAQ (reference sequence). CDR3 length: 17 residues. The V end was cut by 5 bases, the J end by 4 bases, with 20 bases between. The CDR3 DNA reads TGTGCCAGCAGCATTAGCAGGGAGGGTGTTCTTAATGAAAAACTGTTTTTT. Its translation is CASSISREGVLNEKLFF.

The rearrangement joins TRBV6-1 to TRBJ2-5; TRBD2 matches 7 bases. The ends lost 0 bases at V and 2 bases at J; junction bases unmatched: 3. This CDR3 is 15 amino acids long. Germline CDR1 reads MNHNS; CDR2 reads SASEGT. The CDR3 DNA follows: TGTGCCAGCAGTGAAGCGCCGGGGGGACAAGAGACCCAGTACTTC. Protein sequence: CASSEAPGGQETQYF.

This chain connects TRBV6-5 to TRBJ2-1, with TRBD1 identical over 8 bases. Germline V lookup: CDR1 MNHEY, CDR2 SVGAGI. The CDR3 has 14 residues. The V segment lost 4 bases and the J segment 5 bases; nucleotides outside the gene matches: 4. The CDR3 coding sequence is TGTGCCAGCAGTTCCGGACAGGGCGACAATGAGCAGTTCTTC. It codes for CASSSGQGDNEQFF.

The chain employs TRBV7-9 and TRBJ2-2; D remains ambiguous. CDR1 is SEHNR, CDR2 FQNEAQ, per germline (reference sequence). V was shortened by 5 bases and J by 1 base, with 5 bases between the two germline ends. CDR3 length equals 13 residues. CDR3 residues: CASSRVNTGELFF. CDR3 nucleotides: TGTGCCAGCAGCCGCGTGAACACCGGGGAGCTGTTTTTT.

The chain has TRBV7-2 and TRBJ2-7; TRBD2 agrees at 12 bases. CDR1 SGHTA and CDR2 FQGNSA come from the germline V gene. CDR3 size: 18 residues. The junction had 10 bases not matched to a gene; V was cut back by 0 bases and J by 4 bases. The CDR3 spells CASSLAGALAGGPYEQYF. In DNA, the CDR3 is TGTGCCAGCAGCTTAGCTGGGGCGCTAGCGGGGGGGCCGTACGAGCAGTACTTC.